Shown below are 13 T cell receptor beta chains from a single sample sequenced in a study of blood T cells in healthy people across ages. A second about 7 to 12 cycle PCR used barcoded and J-beta primers. One entry per CDR3 protein, called by TCRdb with MiXCR from the 5' RACE reads. Altogether more than 500,000 distinct CDR3 sequences are present, roughly a quarter being singletons, with the ten largest covering about 3.9%. This same sample was also part of a study on T cells of mothers and their children.

Sequenced: blood. The receptor set was obtained from a boy younger than 10 in good health.

Only a few counts were recorded for this clonotype. The chain is built from TRBV4-3 and TRBJ2-3; 7 nucleotides agree with TRBD2. The CDR3 has 15 residues. CDR1 is LGHNA and CDR2 is YSLEER in the germline V gene. V trimming: 1 base; J trimming: 1 base; junction bases outside the gene matches: 2. The CDR3 DNA follows: TGCGCCAGCAGCCAAGGGGCGGGAGGCACAGATACGCAGTATTTT. It specifies CASSQGAGGTDTQYF.

This clonotype was counted between two and nine times. The chain combines TRBV12-3 or TRBV12-4 with TRBJ2-3, with 7 nucleotides matching TRBD2. V lost 6 bases and J lost 1; bases outside the gene matches: 4. This CDR3 is built from 14 residues. The DNA of the CDR3 is TGTGCCAGCAGACTAGCGATTGGCACAGATACGCAGTATTTT. Translation: CASRLAIGTDTQYF.

This clonotype was detected only a few times. The chain links TRBV7-2 to TRBJ2-7, with TRBD2 matching 9 bases. CDR1 is SGHTA and CDR2 is FQGNSA in the germline V gene. The J segment lost 3 bases and the V segment lost 5 bases, leaving 11 bases of the junction unmatched. This CDR3 comprises 16 residues. CDR3 in amino acids: CASSPSPGLARYEQYF. The DNA for the CDR3 is TGTGCCAGCAGCCCTAGCCCAGGACTAGCGCGCTACGAGCAGTACTTC.

The genes are TRBV9 and TRBJ2-5; weak D call: TRBD2 (6 bases). The ends were cut back, 3 bases at V and 3 bases at J, with 12 bases in the middle. The CDR3 sequence is 14 residues long. The V gene's germline CDR1 is SGDLS and CDR2 YYNGEE. DNA of the CDR3: TGTGCCAGCAGCGCGGGACTGACCAAAGAGACCCAGTACTTC. Translation gives CASSAGLTKETQYF.

There are a few counts of this clonotype. The chain links TRBV6-1 to TRBJ2-3; TRBD2 agrees at 9 bases. Trimming cost V 0 bases and J 7 bases; bases outside gene matches: 17. Germline CDR1 is MNHNS and CDR2 is SASEGT. The CDR3 consists of 19 residues. CDR3 sequence: CASSEARGPVAGVMNTQYF. The CDR3 bases are TGTGCCAGCAGTGAAGCGAGGGGTCCCGTAGCGGGAGTGATGAATACGCAGTATTTT.

This clonotype showed up just a few times. V usage is TRBV11-2 and J usage is TRBJ1-1; D is ambiguous. Trimming left V 1 base short and J 6 bases short, with 12 bases between. The CDR3 extends over 14 amino acids. The germline V gene has CDR1 SGHAT and CDR2 FQNNGV. CDR3 protein: CASSLGLSWAEAFF. CDR3 nucleotide sequence: TGTGCCAGCAGCTTAGGCCTATCCTGGGCTGAAGCTTTCTTT.

This clonotype was counted ten times or more. The chain couples TRBV7-2 to TRBJ1-4, with 9 bases matching TRBD1. Germline values: CDR1 SGHTA, CDR2 FQGNSA. This CDR3 comprises 14 residues. V shed 5 bases, J shed 5 bases, and the junction held 3 bases outside the gene matches. The CDR3: CASSQGTGNEKLFF. The CDR3 DNA reads as TGTGCCAGCAGCCAAGGGACAGGGAATGAAAAACTGTTTTTT.

CDR3 amino acids: CASSSHASGGEQYF. CDR3 nucleotide sequence: TGTGCCAGCAGCTCCCACGCGTCCGGCGGCGAGCAGTACTTC. This rearrangement joins TRBV13 to TRBJ2-7; D not certain. V was clipped by 4 bases and J by 6 bases, with 16 bases between them. From germline, CDR1 is PRHDT and CDR2 FYEKMQ (reference sequence). The CDR3 spans 14 residues.

The rearrangement joins TRBV12-3 or TRBV12-4 to TRBJ2-5; D is perhaps TRBD2 (6 bases). Between the trimmed V and J ends, which lost 1 base and 11 bases, there was a span of 14 bases. The CDR3 spans 13 residues. The CDR3 DNA reads as TGTGCCAGCAGTTTAGGGGAGTCGGGGGAGCAGTACTTC. Amino acids: CASSLGESGEQYF.

In this sample, this clonotype turned up a few times. V gene TRBV29-1 combines with J gene TRBJ2-7; 9 positions agree with TRBD1. Losses at the gene ends were 4 bases for V and 5 bases for J; bases not matched to a gene: 6. This CDR3 spans 13 amino acids. Germline V gene data show CDR1 as SQVTM and CDR2 as ANQGSEA. CDR3 nucleotides: TGCAGCGTTGGGGGACAGGGTTTCAACGAGCAGTACTTC. Protein sequence: CSVGGQGFNEQYF.

The V and J genes are TRBV20-1 and TRBJ2-1; no definite D call. Germline V gene lookup returns CDR1 DFQATT and CDR2 SNEGSKA (reference sequence). V was trimmed by 0 bases and J by 3 bases, leaving 3 bases between them. This CDR3 is 12 amino acids long. CDR3: CSAREGYNEQFF. The DNA of the CDR3 is TGCAGTGCTAGAGAGGGCTACAATGAGCAGTTCTTC.

This clonotype was observed a few times. The chain combines TRBV20-1 with TRBJ2-5, with a weak D call TRBD2 (5 bases). The DNA matches TRBJ2-1 better at its end, which makes the J call doubtful. Germline CDR1 and CDR2: DFQATT and SNEGSKA (reference sequence). The CDR3 extends over 14 amino acids. The DNA of the CDR3 is TGCAGTGCCTCCAGACCCGCCCCGGGGAATGAGCAGTTCTTC. The encoded protein is CSASRPAPGNEQFF.

This clonotype was counted between two and nine times. V is TRBV29-1 and J is TRBJ2-3; tentative D call: TRBD2 (5 bases). V lost 0 bases and J 9 bases, leaving 13 bases between the germline ends. This CDR3 is built from 13 residues. Germline-derived CDR1 and CDR2 are SQVTM and ANQGSEA. The CDR3 reads CSVEDLGGYTQYF. The CDR3 nucleotides read TGCAGCGTTGAAGACTTGGGCGGGTACACGCAGTATTTT.